The 9 T cell receptor beta chains given below trace back to one sample, sequenced in a study of blood T cell repertoires in COVID-19. Sequencing used immunoSEQ multiplex PCR; TCRdb keeps in-frame clones, though not all of them. The sample includes around 68,000 clones, around 86% of them seen just once. Sequencing was carried out using peripheral blood. These receptors came from a man aged 50 or older with active COVID-19.

This clone showed up just once. The rearrangement uses TRBV28 and TRBJ1-5; no clear D gene. Trimming left V 6 bases short and J 0 bases short, with 9 bases between. Germline values: CDR1 MDHEN, CDR2 SYDVKM. This CDR3 is 14 amino acids long. CDR3 region: CASRTRDSNQPQHF. CDR3 nucleotides: TGTGCCAGCAGGACTCGGGATAGCAATCAGCCCCAGCATTTT.

The chain links TRBV4-3 to TRBJ1-1; 7 bases map to TRBD1. Germline loops: CDR1 LGHNA, CDR2 YSLEER. The CDR3 is 15 amino acids. Losses at the gene ends were 0 bases for V and 4 bases for J; bases not matched to a gene: 5. The CDR3 spells CASSQEPQGGTEAFF. The CDR3 DNA is TGCGCCAGCAGCCAAGAGCCGCAGGGGGGCACTGAAGCTTTCTTT.

The chain recombines TRBV27 with TRBJ1-1; 7 positions match TRBD1. V lost 8 bases and J lost 4; bases outside the gene matches: 16. This CDR3 spans 16 amino acids. The germline V gene has CDR1 MNHEY and CDR2 SMNVEV (reference sequence). CDR3 bases: TGTGCCAGCGACCGGGAGGGGGCGGCGGTGGGCACTGAAGCTTTCTTT. The encoded protein is CASDREGAAVGTEAFF.

This clone occurred a few times. The chain uses TRBV5-4 and TRBJ1-1; D is perhaps TRBD1 (5 bases). The CDR3 totals 13 residues. Deletions cut 6 bases from V and 0 bases from J, with 9 bases between. Per the germline V gene, CDR1 is SGHNT and CDR2 is YYREEE (reference sequence). The CDR3 is CASTGGLNTEAFF. For the CDR3, the DNA is TGTGCCAGCACCGGGGGGTTGAACACTGAAGCTTTCTTT.

The chain carries TRBV24-1 and TRBJ2-3; a possible D gene is TRBD1 (5 bases). Germline assignment: CDR1 KGHDR and CDR2 SFDVKD. The CDR3 contains 15 residues. The V end lost 5 bases, the J end lost 2 bases, and 13 bases lay between the germline ends. The CDR3 DNA reads TGTGCCACCAGTGGACAGACAGATGACACAGATACGCAGTATTTT. It codes for CATSGQTDDTDTQYF.

The chain recombines TRBV6-4 with TRBJ1-6; 7 nucleotides match TRBD1. This CDR3 contains 14 residues. J lost 10 bases, V lost 2 bases, and 5 bases had no gene match. Germline CDR1 is MRHNA and CDR2 is SNTAGT. DNA of the CDR3: TGTGCCAGCAGTGACGGGCAGGGGGGATCACCCCTCCACTTT. Its translation: CASSDGQGGSPLHF.

The chain links TRBV5-5 to TRBJ1-4; no clear D gene. Trimming cost V 0 bases and J 12 bases, with 18 bases left between them. The length of the CDR3 is 15 residues. Germline-derived CDR1 and CDR2 are SGHKS and YYEKEE (reference sequence). The CDR3 region is CASSLDLAAVSELFF. The CDR3 DNA reads TGTGCCAGCAGCTTGGACCTTGCGGCAGTGTCGGAACTGTTTTTT.

The chain carries TRBV18 and TRBJ1-4; 9 bases match TRBD1. CDR1 KGHSH and CDR2 LQKENI come from the germline V gene. V dropped 6 bases and J dropped 8; count of bases not matched to a gene: 7. The CDR3 covers 14 residues. The CDR3: CASSKQGAEEKLFF. As DNA, the CDR3 is TGTGCCAGCTCGAAACAGGGGGCAGAGGAAAAACTGTTTTTT.

This clone was counted only a few times. The CDR3 nucleotides are TGTGCCAGCAGCTTGGACAGGAAAAACATTCAGTACTTC. Translation: CASSLDRKNIQYF. The chain employs TRBV5-4 and TRBJ2-4, with D possibly being TRBD1 (5 bases). CDR3 length: 13 amino acids. Trimming took 0 bases from V and 4 from J, leaving 5 bases between them. Looked up from germline, CDR1 is SGHNT and CDR2 is YYREEE (reference sequence).